The 26 T cell receptor beta chains in this list originate from one sample, sequenced in a study of T cells in Graves' hyperthyroidism and ophthalmopathy. RNA transcripts yielded amplified TCR beta CDR3 regions. The HTBI set primed first-round TCR CDR3 RT-PCR. MiXCR, applied by TCRdb to the multiplex PCR reads, yields one record per CDR3 protein. The data show roughly 170,000 distinct CDR3 sequences, about a sixth seen once. Specimen: blood. All receptors derive from a woman aged 45-60 years with Graves' hyperthyroidism.

Concerning this clonotype itself: This could be a read error, since a much larger clone is one nucleotide away. CDR3 in DNA: TGTGCCGGCAGCGTAGCCGGATTCGACTCCTACAATGAGCAGTTCTTC. Protein: CAGSVAGFDSYNEQFF. The rearrangement uses TRBV9 and TRBJ2-1; D not certain. Germline loops: CDR1 SGDLS, CDR2 YYNGEE. CDR3 length: 16 residues.

This clonotype was picked up many times. The rearrangement links TRBV19 to TRBJ2-2, with a possible D match to TRBD2 (5 bases). The CDR3 loop spans 11 amino acids. Per the germline V gene, CDR1 is LNHDA and CDR2 is SQIVND (reference sequence). The germline V and J ends were trimmed by 9 bases and 6 bases, with 8 bases remaining between them. This CDR3 reads CASKRAGELFF. The CDR3 coding sequence is TGTGCCAGCAAGAGGGCCGGGGAGCTGTTTTTT.

This clonotype was counted ten times or more. This sequence joins TRBV2 and TRBJ2-5; TRBD1 might be the D (6 bases). Germline V CDR1 and CDR2: SNHLY, FYNNEI. This CDR3 has 15 residues. V shed 6 bases and J shed 3 bases, with 17 bases lying between them. CDR3 residues: CASSRQAIREETQYF. The DNA for the CDR3 is TGTGCCAGCAGCCGACAGGCCATAAGGGAAGAGACCCAGTACTTC. The variable domain in full, with the rest retrieved from reference TRBV2 and TRBJ2-5, is EPEVTQTPSHQVTQMGQEVILRCVPISNHLYFYWYRQILGQKVEFLVSFYNNEISEKSEIFDDQFSVERPDGSNFTLKIRSTKLEDSAMYFCASSRQAIREETQYFGPGTRLLVL.

This clonotype was seen only a few times. J is TRBJ1-5 and V is TRBV20-1; D is unclear. The CDR3 has 13 amino acids. Trimming left V 6 bases short and J 7 bases short, with 16 bases between. Germline V gives CDR1 DFQATT, CDR2 SNEGSKA (reference sequence). CDR3 amino acids: CSAIDEGDQPQHF. The CDR3 bases are TGCAGTGCCATAGACGAGGGCGACCAGCCCCAGCATTTT.

This clonotype was recorded at least ten times. The chain links TRBV20-1 to TRBJ1-1; 8 nucleotides agree with TRBD1. The germline CDR1 and CDR2 sequences are DFQATT and SNEGSKA (reference sequence). The CDR3 sequence is 15 residues long. The trim removed 2 bases at V and 1 base at J, leaving 6 bases unmatched. The CDR3 bases are TGCAGTGCTAGATCTGGGACAGGCCAGAACACTGAAGCTTTCTTT. This sequence encodes CSARSGTGQNTEAFF.

This clonotype was observed many times. The CDR3 bases are TGTGCCAGCAGTTTATCACTAGCCCAGTACAATGAGCAGTTCTTC. Translated, it gives CASSLSLAQYNEQFF. V is TRBV27 and J is TRBJ2-1; D possibly corresponds to TRBD2 (6 bases). V shed 0 bases and J shed 4 bases, with 10 bases lying between them. CDR3 length: 15 residues. The V gene's germline CDR1 is MNHEY and CDR2 SMNVEV (reference sequence).

The chain carries TRBV5-6 and TRBJ2-7, with D tentatively TRBD1 (6 bases). This CDR3 region has 14 residues. Germline loops: CDR1 SGHDT, CDR2 YYEEEE. V was clipped by 1 base and J by 3 bases, with 11 bases between them. CDR3 DNA: TGTGCCAGCAGCTTGCTCCAGGGGAACTACGAGCAGTACTTC. Protein sequence: CASSLLQGNYEQYF.

Many counts were recorded for this clonotype. The chain employs TRBV2 and TRBJ1-2; no reliable D call. Germline V gene lookup returns CDR1 SNHLY and CDR2 FYNNEI. The CDR3 consists of 14 residues. Trimming pared 5 bases from V and 4 bases from J, leaving 14 bases between. The CDR3 coding sequence is TGTGCCAGCAGTCCAGAGACCGGCCCCTATGGCTACACCTTC. Amino acids: CASSPETGPYGYTF. Full variable domain (missing parts from reference TRBV2 and TRBJ1-2): EPEVTQTPSHQVTQMGQEVILRCVPISNHLYFYWYRQILGQKVEFLVSFYNNEISEKSEIFDDQFSVERPDGSNFTLKIRSTKLEDSAMYFCASSPETGPYGYTFGSGTRLTVV.

This clonotype has at least ten counts. The chain is built from TRBV5-6 and TRBJ1-1; maybe TRBD1 (6 bases). Germline V gives CDR1 SGHDT, CDR2 YYEEEE. This CDR3 comprises 13 residues. V lost 4 bases to trimming and J lost 6 bases, with 13 bases between them. This chain's CDR3 is CASSHSGGSEAFF. Written as DNA, the CDR3 is TGTGCCAGCAGCCACTCCGGGGGCTCTGAAGCTTTCTTT.

This clonotype has a count of ten or more. The chain links TRBV24-1 to TRBJ2-3, with 7 bases identical to TRBD2. Germline V lookup: CDR1 KGHDR, CDR2 SFDVKD. J gave up 5 bases and V 5 bases, and 6 bases lay outside the gene matches. This CDR3 region has 14 residues. The CDR3 nucleotides are TGTGCCACCAGTGGGACTAGTCGTGGAGATACGCAGTATTTT. Translation gives CATSGTSRGDTQYF.

A few counts support this clonotype. CDR3 amino acids: CASTTGEDYGYTF. CDR3 in DNA: TGTGCCAGTACCACAGGGGAAGACTATGGCTACACCTTC. This chain joins TRBV19 and TRBJ1-2; TRBD1 matches at 7 bases. Losses at the gene ends were 7 bases for V and 3 bases for J; bases not matched to a gene: 5. In germline, CDR1 is LNHDA, CDR2 SQIVND (reference sequence). CDR3 size: 13 residues.

Many counts were recorded for this clonotype. This chain links TRBV7-3 with TRBJ1-4; unclear D gene. CDR3 size: 13 residues. Germline CDR1 SGHTA, CDR2 FQGTGA. Trimming took 7 bases from V and 5 from J, leaving 11 bases between them. DNA of the CDR3: TGTGCCAGCAAGAGAAAGCTGAATGAAAAACTGTTTTTT. Translation gives CASKRKLNEKLFF.

V usage is TRBV7-9 and J usage is TRBJ1-6; D is possibly TRBD1 (6 bases). V lost 2 bases, J lost 0 bases, and 14 bases lay in between. The CDR3 runs to 18 residues. Germline-derived CDR1 and CDR2 are SEHNR and FQNEAQ (reference sequence). The CDR3 here is CASSLIGQTSSYNSPLHF. The CDR3 nucleotides read TGTGCCAGCAGCTTAATTGGACAGACGAGCTCCTATAATTCACCCCTCCACTTT.

CDR3 DNA sequence: TGCAGCGTTGCCCGGGACAGGGGGGTAGATACGCAGTATTTT. Amino acid sequence: CSVARDRGVDTQYF. The chain has TRBV29-1 and TRBJ2-3; 11 nucleotides align to TRBD1. This CDR3 is built from 14 residues. J gave up 5 bases and V 4 bases, and 5 bases lay outside the gene matches. From germline, CDR1 is SQVTM and CDR2 ANQGSEA.

This clonotype has more than one count but fewer than ten. The V and J genes are TRBV20-1 and TRBJ1-1; D is ambiguous. Looked up from germline, CDR1 is DFQATT and CDR2 is SNEGSKA (reference sequence). Trimming took 0 bases from V and 0 from J, leaving 8 bases between them. The CDR3 has 14 amino acids. The CDR3 loop reads CSAREGLMNTEAFF. CDR3 DNA: TGCAGTGCTAGAGAAGGACTGATGAACACTGAAGCTTTCTTT.

At least ten counts were recorded for this clonotype. This chain connects TRBV5-1 to TRBJ1-2; D not resolved. Trimming cost V 2 bases and J 4 bases, with 6 bases left between them. The CDR3 has 12 amino acids. CDR1 is SGHRS, CDR2 YFSETQ, per germline. The CDR3 is CASSLYSYGYTF. In nucleotides, the CDR3 is TGCGCCAGCAGCTTATACAGCTATGGCTACACCTTC. Filled out from reference TRBV5-1 and TRBJ1-2, the complete variable domain reads KAGVTQTPRYLIKTRGQQVTLSCSPISGHRSVSWYQQTPGQGLQFLFEYFSETQRNKGNFPGRFSGRQFSNSRSEMNVSTLELGDSALYLCASSLYSYGYTFGSGTRLTVV.

Of note for this clonotype: Being one base from a much bigger clone, this may be a read error. The chain combines TRBV18 with TRBJ2-5, with TRBD1 matching 9 bases. The V gene's germline CDR1 is KGHSH and CDR2 LQKENI. The CDR3 sequence is 15 residues long. Germline trimming cut 0 bases from V and 2 bases from J; bases unmatched to any gene: 1. The CDR3 spells CASSPPQGAQETQYF. The DNA of the CDR3 is TGTGCCAGCTCACCACCACAGGGGGCTCAAGAGACCCAGTACTTC.

This clonotype was counted at least ten times. The gene calls are TRBV7-8 and TRBJ1-1; D call uncertain. CDR1 is SGHVS and CDR2 is FQNEAQ in the germline V gene. This CDR3 is built from 16 residues. The V end was cut by 4 bases, the J end by 0 bases, with 15 bases between. The CDR3, as DNA: TGTGCCAGCAGCTCGGAGGGATGGACCATGAACACTGAAGCTTTCTTT. Translation gives CASSSEGWTMNTEAFF.

This clonotype was observed many times. This chain uses TRBV13 with TRBJ2-2; no reliable D call. Per germline, CDR1 PRHDT and CDR2 FYEKMQ (reference sequence). V was shortened by 5 bases and J by 7 bases, with 5 bases between the two germline ends. The CDR3 has 11 residues. The DNA of the CDR3 is TGTGCCAGCAGCGCGCACGGGGAGCTGTTTTTT. Translation gives CASSAHGELFF.

This clonotype was found a few times. CDR3 DNA: TGTGCCAGCAGTTTCCTCCCCTTCGAGCAGTACTTC. Translating it yields CASSFLPFEQYF. J is TRBJ2-7 and V is TRBV28, with no clear D. CDR1 MDHEN and CDR2 SYDVKM come from the germline V gene. The CDR3 length is 12 residues. V lost 3 bases and J lost 6, with 9 bases in between.

This clonotype occurred many times. V gene TRBV29-1 combines with J gene TRBJ1-6; tentative D call: TRBD1 (5 bases). Per the germline V gene, CDR1 is SQVTM and CDR2 is ANQGSEA. The CDR3 totals 13 residues. V lost 4 bases, J lost 5 bases, and 9 bases lay in between. CDR3 coding DNA: TGCAGCGTTGCATGGACAAATAATTCACCCCTCCACTTT. It encodes CSVAWTNNSPLHF.

This clonotype was detected ten times or more. This CDR3 is CASTPRGGSNQPQHF. The CDR3 region has the DNA TGTGCCAGTACCCCCCGCGGGGGGAGCAATCAGCCCCAGCATTTT. The V call is TRBV19, the J call TRBJ1-5; a weak D match, TRBD1 (5 bases). V was shortened by 7 bases and J by 1 base, with 14 bases between the two germline ends. Germline V gene data show CDR1 as LNHDA and CDR2 as SQIVND (reference sequence). The CDR3 loop spans 15 amino acids.

This clonotype was found many times. This chain joins TRBV6-2 or TRBV6-3 and TRBJ2-3; D not certain. Germline CDR1 MNHEY, CDR2 SVGEGT. V lost 6 bases to trimming and J lost 5 bases, with 9 bases between them. This CDR3 region has 12 residues. CDR3 DNA sequence: TGTGCCAGCAGCCCAATTGTAGATACGCAGTATTTT. Translated: CASSPIVDTQYF.

This clonotype was observed at least ten times. The rearrangement joins TRBV18 to TRBJ2-3; D tentatively fits TRBD1 or TRBD2 (5 bases each). Trimming shortened V by 6 bases and J by 5 bases, and 18 bases separated the two germline ends. Germline V gene sequence: CDR1 KGHSH, CDR2 LQKENI. The CDR3 has 15 residues. Here the CDR3 DNA reads TGTGCCAGCTCCCGCAGGGTGGGGAGCGAAGATACGCAGTATTTT. It codes for CASSRRVGSEDTQYF.

This rearrangement joins TRBV5-1 to TRBJ1-3; D unclear. Trimming stripped 0 bases from V and 0 bases from J, with 13 bases between. The CDR3 has 17 residues. Per germline, CDR1 SGHRS and CDR2 YFSETQ. The CDR3 nucleotides read TGCGCCAGCAGCTTGGCGGCAGGCTCAAGCTCTGGAAACACCATATATTTT. Translated, it gives CASSLAAGSSSGNTIYF.

In the case of this clonotype: Since a much larger clone is just one base distant, this may be a read error. J is TRBJ2-3 and V is TRBV3-1; no definite D call. There are 14 residues in the CDR3. Germline-derived CDR1 and CDR2 are LGHDT and YNNKEL (reference sequence). CDR3 residues: CAGSQVSVTDTQYF. The CDR3 coding sequence is TGTGCCGGCAGCCAAGTGAGTGTCACAGATACGCAGTATTTT.